This T cell receptor (beta chain) was recorded in a study of T cell responses to AZD1222 COVID-19 vaccine. General study results and limits: The study identified only five or six AZD1222 recipients as seropositive at baseline. The study sampled repertoires only after the peak T cell response. In the spike-specific TCR repertoire, nearly half reportedly target unmutated variant regions.

Assay: immunoSEQ multiplex PCR; the TCRdb copy retains only in-frame clones and omits some. The table shows fewer than 140,000 clones, with roughly nine tenths occurring only once. The V end lost 7 bases, the J end lost 2 bases, and 14 bases lay between the germline ends. The CDR3 has 14 amino acids. Germline V gene data show CDR1 as MDHEN and CDR2 as SYDVKM. Concerning this clone: The antigen is undetermined.

The origin of this receptor is an adult in good health. This specimen consisted of peripheral blood, obtained on day 0 of AZD1222 vaccination. The chain combines TRBV28 with TRBJ2-5; perhaps TRBD1 as D (5 bases). CDR3: CASIRVGEQETQYF. The CDR3 nucleotides read TGTGCCAGCATAAGAGTAGGGGAACAAGAGACCCAGTACTTC.